This TCR beta chain stems from a study of blood T cell repertoires in COVID-19. Study details: The origin of the acute and convalescent COVID-19 samples was the United States, Italy and Spain. Sources were T cells, B-cell-depleted T cells, or PBMCs; the material itself was cDNA or gDNA.

Per the study methods: Scientists estimated how many nucleated cells there were by amplifying reference gene primers. Repertoires were generated with immunoSEQ multiplex PCR, while TCRdb's copy carries only in-frame clones and drops some. V, J and clone size were drawn from that table, and D and trimming were deduced from the DNA. The repertoire holds under 150,000 clones, with 70% to 90% as singletons. Looked up from germline, CDR1 is SNHLY and CDR2 is FYNNEI. The junction had 7 bases not matched to a gene; V was cut back by 6 bases and J by 2 bases. The CDR3 loop spans 15 amino acids. Sequenced material: peripheral blood. The receptor's source is a woman in her 70s who had recovered from COVID-19. J is TRBJ1-5 and V is TRBV2; 7 nucleotides agree with TRBD1. This chain's CDR3 is CASSVPGTGNQPQHF. The CDR3 coding sequence is TGTGCCAGCAGCGTCCCCGGGACAGGCAATCAGCCCCAGCATTTT.